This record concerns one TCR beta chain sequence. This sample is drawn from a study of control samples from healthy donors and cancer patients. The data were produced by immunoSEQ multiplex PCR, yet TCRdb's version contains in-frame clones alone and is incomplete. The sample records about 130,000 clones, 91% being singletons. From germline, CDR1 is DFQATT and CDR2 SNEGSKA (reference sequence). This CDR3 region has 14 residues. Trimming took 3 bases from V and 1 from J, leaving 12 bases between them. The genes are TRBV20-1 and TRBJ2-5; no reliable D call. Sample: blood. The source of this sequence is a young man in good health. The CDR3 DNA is TGCAGTGCTAGTCCTAGAGGCGCCCAAGAGACCCAGTACTTC. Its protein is CSASPRGAQETQYF.